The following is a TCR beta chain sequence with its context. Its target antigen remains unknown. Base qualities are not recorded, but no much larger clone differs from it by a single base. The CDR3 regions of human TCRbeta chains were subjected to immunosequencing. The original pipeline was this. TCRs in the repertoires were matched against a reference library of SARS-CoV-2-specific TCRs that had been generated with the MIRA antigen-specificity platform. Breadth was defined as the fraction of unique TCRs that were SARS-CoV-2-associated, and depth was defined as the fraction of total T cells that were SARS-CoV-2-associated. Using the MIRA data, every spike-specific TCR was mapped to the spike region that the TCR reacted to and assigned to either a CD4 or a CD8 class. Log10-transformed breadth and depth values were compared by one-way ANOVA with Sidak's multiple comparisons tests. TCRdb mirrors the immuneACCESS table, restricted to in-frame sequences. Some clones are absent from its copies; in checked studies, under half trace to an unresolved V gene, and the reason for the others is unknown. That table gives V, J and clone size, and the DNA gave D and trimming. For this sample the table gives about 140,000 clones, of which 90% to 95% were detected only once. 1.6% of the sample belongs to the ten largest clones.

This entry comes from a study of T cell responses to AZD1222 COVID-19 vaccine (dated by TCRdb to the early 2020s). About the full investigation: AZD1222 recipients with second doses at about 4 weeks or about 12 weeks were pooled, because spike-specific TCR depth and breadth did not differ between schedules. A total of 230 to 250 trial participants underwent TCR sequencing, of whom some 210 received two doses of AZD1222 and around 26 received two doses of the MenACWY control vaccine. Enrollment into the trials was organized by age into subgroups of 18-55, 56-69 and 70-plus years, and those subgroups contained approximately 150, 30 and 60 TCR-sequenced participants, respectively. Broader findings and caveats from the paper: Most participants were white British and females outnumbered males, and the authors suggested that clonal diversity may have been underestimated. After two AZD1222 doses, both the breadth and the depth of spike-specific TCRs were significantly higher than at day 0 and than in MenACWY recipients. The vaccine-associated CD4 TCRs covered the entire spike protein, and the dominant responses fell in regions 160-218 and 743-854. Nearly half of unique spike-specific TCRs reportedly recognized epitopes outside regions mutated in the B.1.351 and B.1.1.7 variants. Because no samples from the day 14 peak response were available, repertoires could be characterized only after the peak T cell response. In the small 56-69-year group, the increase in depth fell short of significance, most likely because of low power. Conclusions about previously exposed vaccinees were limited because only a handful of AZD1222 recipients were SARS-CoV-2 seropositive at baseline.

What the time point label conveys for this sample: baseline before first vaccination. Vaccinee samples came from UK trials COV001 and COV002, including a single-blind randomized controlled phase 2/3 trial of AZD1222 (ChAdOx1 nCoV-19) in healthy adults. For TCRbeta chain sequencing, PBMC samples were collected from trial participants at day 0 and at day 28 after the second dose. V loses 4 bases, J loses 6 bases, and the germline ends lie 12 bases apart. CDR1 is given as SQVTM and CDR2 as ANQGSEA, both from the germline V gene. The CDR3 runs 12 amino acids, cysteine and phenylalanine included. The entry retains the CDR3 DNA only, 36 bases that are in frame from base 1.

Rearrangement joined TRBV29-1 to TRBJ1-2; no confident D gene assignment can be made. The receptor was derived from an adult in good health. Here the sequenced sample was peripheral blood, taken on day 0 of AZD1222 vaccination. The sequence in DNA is TGCAGCGTTGGGACCACTCTGAATGGCTACACCTTC. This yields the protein CSVGTTLNGYTF.